This T cell receptor beta chain comes out of a study of beta chain features in type 1 diabetes. About the study: Patients shared similar age, gender and cell yields with healthy donors. Study-wide results and limits: Across all four CD4+ subsets, people with type 1 diabetes showed modestly shorter TCRB CDR3s.

V was clipped by 5 bases and J by 7 bases, with 12 bases between them. The CDR3 has 12 residues. Per the germline V gene, CDR1 is MDHEN and CDR2 is SYDVKM. The isolated RNA, all of it, was reverse transcribed, so expressed TCRB transcripts were what got sequenced. Clones were sequenced by immunoSEQ multiplex PCR, and TCRdb holds only the in-frame ones, with some missing. The profile shows 600,000 to 700,000 clones, 9.5% to 15% of them singletons. This clone occurred a few times. Its antigen is not known. Specimen: naive CD4+ T cells from blood. The chain couples TRBV28 to TRBJ2-7; D might be TRBD1 or TRBD2, each matching 5 bases. This clonotype was sampled from a man in his thirties or forties with type 1 diabetes. CDR3 protein: CASSPGWREQYF. DNA for the CDR3: TGTGCCAGCAGTCCAGGGTGGAGGGAGCAGTACTTC.